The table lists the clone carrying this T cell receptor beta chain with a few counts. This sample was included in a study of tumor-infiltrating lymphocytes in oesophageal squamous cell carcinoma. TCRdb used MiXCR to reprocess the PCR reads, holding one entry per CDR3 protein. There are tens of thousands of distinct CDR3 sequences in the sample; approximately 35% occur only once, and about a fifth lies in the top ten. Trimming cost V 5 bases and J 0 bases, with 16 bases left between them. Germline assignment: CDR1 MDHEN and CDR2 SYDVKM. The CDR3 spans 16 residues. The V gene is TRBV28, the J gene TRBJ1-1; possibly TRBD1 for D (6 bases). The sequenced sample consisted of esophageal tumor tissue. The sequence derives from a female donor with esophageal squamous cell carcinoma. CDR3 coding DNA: TGTGCCAGCAGTCCGTATGCCGGGACAATGAACACTGAAGCTTTCTTT. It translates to CASSPYAGTMNTEAFF.